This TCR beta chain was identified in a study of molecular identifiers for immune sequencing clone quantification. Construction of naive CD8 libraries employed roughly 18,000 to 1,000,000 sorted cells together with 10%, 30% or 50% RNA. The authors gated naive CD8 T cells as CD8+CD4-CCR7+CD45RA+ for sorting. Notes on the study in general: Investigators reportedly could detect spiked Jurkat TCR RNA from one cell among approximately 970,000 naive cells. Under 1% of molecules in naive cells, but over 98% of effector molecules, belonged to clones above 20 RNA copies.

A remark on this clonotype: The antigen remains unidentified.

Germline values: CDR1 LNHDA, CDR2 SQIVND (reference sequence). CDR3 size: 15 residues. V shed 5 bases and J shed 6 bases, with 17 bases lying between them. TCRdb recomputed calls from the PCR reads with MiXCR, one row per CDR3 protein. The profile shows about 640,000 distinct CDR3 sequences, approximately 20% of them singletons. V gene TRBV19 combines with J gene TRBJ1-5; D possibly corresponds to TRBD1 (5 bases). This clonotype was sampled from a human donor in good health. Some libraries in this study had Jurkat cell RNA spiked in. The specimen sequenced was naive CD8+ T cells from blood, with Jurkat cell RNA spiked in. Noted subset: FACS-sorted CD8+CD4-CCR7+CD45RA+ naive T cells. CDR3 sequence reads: CASSLLWGEGQPQHF. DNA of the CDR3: TGTGCCAGTAGTCTACTCTGGGGGGAAGGTCAGCCCCAGCATTTT.